A single sample gave rise to the 32 T cell receptor beta chains below, sequenced in a study of a mutant IDH1 vaccine in newly diagnosed glioma. Clones were read by immunoSEQ multiplex PCR, and TCRdb kept only the in-frame ones, dropping some. The sample consists of about 68,000 clones, 84% of them appearing once. Their antigens are not known. Time point defined: week 35, safety follow-up. A 20-mer mutant IDH1 peptide at 300 ug was injected subcutaneously with topical imiquimod. The sequencing here drew on PBMCs, taken from a glioma patient whose treatment included an IDH1 peptide vaccine. The receptors shown here come from a man in his late teens or twenties with glioma.

The gene calls are TRBV7-9 and TRBJ1-1; D call uncertain. Germline assignment: CDR1 SEHNR and CDR2 FQNEAQ (reference sequence). The CDR3 is 12 residues long. V lost 6 bases, J lost 4 bases, and 9 bases lay in between. In DNA, the CDR3 is TGTGCCAGCAGTTGGACTGGCACTGAAGCTTTCTTT. Protein sequence: CASSWTGTEAFF. The full variable domain, in which reference TRBV7-9 and TRBJ1-1 provide the parts outside the CDR3, is DTGVSQNPRHKITKRGQNVTFRCDPISEHNRLYWYRQTLGQGPEFLTYFQNEAQLEKSRLLSDRFSAERPKGSFSTLEIQRTEQGDSAMYLCASSWTGTEAFFGQGTRLTVV.

This chain uses TRBV15 with TRBJ1-3; D gene ambiguous. Germline CDR1 and CDR2: LNHNV and YYDKDF (reference sequence). V was cut by 0 bases and J by 4 bases, with 13 bases left in between. The CDR3 length is 16 residues. The CDR3 region is CATSRDPNLGGNTIYF. The CDR3 nucleotides are TGTGCCACCAGCAGAGATCCGAACCTAGGGGGAAACACCATATATTTT.

The chain links TRBV5-1 to TRBJ1-1, with a tentative D call TRBD1 (5 bases). The CDR3 is 12 amino acids. V lost 2 bases, J lost 13 bases, and 15 bases lay in between. CDR1 and CDR2 from the germline V gene are SGHRS and YFSETQ. DNA of the CDR3: TGCGCCAGCAGCTTAGCCGGGACTGTGGTTTTCTTT. Translated: CASSLAGTVVFF.

This clone was seen a single time. The chain couples TRBV15 to TRBJ1-2; D might be TRBD1 (5 bases). The CDR3 is made up of 13 amino acids. Germline lookup yields CDR1 LNHNV and CDR2 YYDKDF (reference sequence). V lost 1 base and J lost 4, with 7 bases in between. The CDR3 nucleotides are TGTGCCACCAGCAGAGGGGGGTTCTATGGCTACACCTTC. Residues: CATSRGGFYGYTF.

The V call is TRBV19, the J call TRBJ1-3, with D possibly matching TRBD1 (6 bases). Germline CDR1 is LNHDA and CDR2 is SQIVND (reference sequence). This CDR3 contains 15 residues. V was pared by 7 bases and J by 1 base, with 14 bases between. The CDR3 DNA follows: TGTGCCAGTACCCTCCCAGGGGTGTCTGGAAACACCATATATTTT. It is translated as CASTLPGVSGNTIYF.

This clone has just one count. The V call is TRBV6-5, the J call TRBJ2-3; D gene ambiguous. The V and J ends lost 4 bases and 2 bases respectively, with 4 bases between them. Germline loops: CDR1 MNHEY, CDR2 SVGAGI. The CDR3 is 12 amino acids. The chain's CDR3 is CASSSYTDTQYF. The CDR3 coding sequence is TGTGCCAGCAGTTCTTACACAGATACGCAGTATTTT.

This sequence joins TRBV2 and TRBJ2-2; 7 bases are shared with TRBD1. V was pared by 10 bases and J by 7 bases, with 24 bases of the junction left unmatched. CDR1 is SNHLY and CDR2 is FYNNEI in the germline V gene. The CDR3 extends over 18 amino acids. For the CDR3, the DNA is TGTGCCACCCGGCCGGGTTTAACAGGGGCCCTGGCGGGCGGGGAGCTGTTTTTT. Translated, it gives CATRPGLTGALAGGELFF.

The rearrangement uses TRBV10-3 and TRBJ2-1, with D perhaps TRBD2 (6 bases). Trimming shortened V by 0 bases and J by 10 bases, and 25 bases separated the two germline ends. Germline CDR1 reads ENHRY; CDR2 reads SYGVKD. The CDR3 loop spans 18 amino acids. This CDR3 is CAISESTLGGPGGREQFF. Here the CDR3 DNA reads TGTGCCATCAGTGAGTCGACTTTGGGAGGCCCCGGCGGAAGGGAGCAGTTCTTC.

CDR3: CASQNLLGETQYF. The CDR3, as DNA: TGCGCCAGCCAGAATCTCCTAGGGGAGACCCAGTACTTC. V usage is TRBV4-1 and J usage is TRBJ2-5; D not certain. Looked up from germline, CDR1 is MGHRA and CDR2 is YSYEKL. This CDR3 spans 13 amino acids. V lost 8 bases to trimming and J lost 5 bases, with 15 bases between them.

The genes are TRBV6-1 and TRBJ2-7; the D is unclear. V was pared by 2 bases and J by 1 base, with 9 bases between. In germline, CDR1 is MNHNS, CDR2 SASEGT. The CDR3 runs to 14 residues. The CDR3 here is CASSEQLRSYEQYF. The CDR3, as DNA: TGTGCCAGCAGTGAACAGTTGAGATCCTACGAGCAGTACTTC.

The chain couples TRBV19 to TRBJ1-5, with D perhaps matching TRBD1 (6 bases). CDR1 LNHDA and CDR2 SQIVND come from the germline V gene (reference sequence). Trimming cost V 3 bases and J 6 bases, with 21 bases left between them. There are 17 residues in the CDR3. The CDR3: CASSIPLGGALSQPQHF. CDR3 sequence (DNA): TGTGCCAGTAGTATTCCGTTGGGGGGGGCTCTTAGTCAGCCCCAGCATTTT.

The gene calls are TRBV18 and TRBJ1-1; 8 bases are a match to TRBD1. The CDR3 sequence is 13 residues long. CDR1 is KGHSH and CDR2 is LQKENI in the germline V gene. Trimming at V came to 3 bases and at J to 6 bases, leaving 3 bases not matched to a gene. The CDR3 DNA sequence: TGTGCCAGCTCACCCACAGGGGGTGCTGAAGCTTTCTTT. Amino acids: CASSPTGGAEAFF.

The chain is built from TRBV19 and TRBJ1-1; TRBD1 is a possible D gene (6 bases). In germline, CDR1 is LNHDA, CDR2 SQIVND (reference sequence). The V end was cut by 6 bases, the J end by 0 bases, with 17 bases between. This CDR3 contains 16 residues. The CDR3 region is CASSIPHRAMNTEAFF. The CDR3 nucleotides are TGTGCCAGTAGCATCCCCCACAGGGCCATGAACACTGAAGCTTTCTTT.

The gene calls are TRBV7-6 and TRBJ2-1, with 10 bases that match TRBD2. The CDR3 covers 17 residues. V was pared by 0 bases and J by 4 bases, with 6 bases of the junction left unmatched. CDR1 and CDR2 from the germline V gene are SGHVS and FNYEAQ. CDR3 in DNA: TGTGCCAGCAGCTTAGCATCCGGACTAGCGGATTACAATGAGCAGTTCTTC. Encoded protein: CASSLASGLADYNEQFF.

A remark on this clone: Other DNA sequences in this sample translate to the same CDR3. V gene TRBV7-9 combines with J gene TRBJ1-2, with a possible D match to TRBD1 (5 bases). The CDR3 has 13 residues. Trimming removed 1 base from V and 4 bases from J, with 7 bases in between. Looked up from germline, CDR1 is SEHNR and CDR2 is FQNEAQ (reference sequence). CDR3 bases: TGTGCCAGCAGCTTAGTGGGGGGCTATGGCTACACCTTC. Translated, it gives CASSLVGGYGYTF.

The chain carries TRBV19 and TRBJ1-1; D unresolved. The germline V gene encodes CDR1 LNHDA and CDR2 SQIVND (reference sequence). This CDR3 spans 13 amino acids. The V gene lost 5 bases and the J gene lost 0 bases, with 7 bases spanning the gap. The CDR3 protein is CASSSSMNTEAFF. The CDR3, as DNA: TGTGCCAGTAGTTCGTCTATGAACACTGAAGCTTTCTTT.

V and J are TRBV11-1 and TRBJ2-1; 8 bases agree with TRBD2. Germline CDR1 is SGHAT and CDR2 is FQDESV (reference sequence). This CDR3 comprises 17 residues. Trimming cost V 5 bases and J 9 bases; bases outside gene matches: 18. The CDR3 sequence is CASSPRGWLSGGPEQFF. DNA for the CDR3: TGTGCCAGCAGCCCTAGGGGTTGGCTTTCGGGGGGGCCTGAGCAGTTCTTC.

The chain uses TRBV30 and TRBJ2-7, with D possibly being TRBD1 (5 bases). The CDR3 is 14 residues long. Trimming cost V 2 bases and J 7 bases, with 18 bases left between them. The V gene's germline CDR1 is GTSNPN and CDR2 SVGIG (reference sequence). For the CDR3, the DNA is TGTGCCTGGAGTCCTCCATTGACAGCGAAGGAGCAGTACTTC. Protein: CAWSPPLTAKEQYF. The variable domain in full, with the rest retrieved from reference TRBV30 and TRBJ2-7, is SQTIHQWPATLVQPVGSPLSLECTVEGTSNPNLYWYRQAAGRGLQLLFYSVGIGQISSEVPQNLSASRPQDRQFILSSKKLLLSDSGFYLCAWSPPLTAKEQYFGPGTRLTVT.

The V call is TRBV5-5, the J call TRBJ1-1; possibly TRBD1 for D (5 bases). This CDR3 has 15 residues. The V and J ends lost 0 bases and 1 base respectively, with 10 bases between them. Looked up from germline, CDR1 is SGHKS and CDR2 is YYEKEE (reference sequence). The CDR3 region is CASSLVFQGNTEAFF. The CDR3 nucleotides read TGTGCCAGCAGCTTGGTTTTTCAGGGGAACACTGAAGCTTTCTTT. Full variable domain (rest looked up from reference TRBV5-5 and TRBJ1-1): DAGVTQSPTHLIKTRGQQVTLRCSPISGHKSVSWYQQVLGQGPQFIFQYYEKEERGRGNFPDRFSARQFPNYSSELNVNALLLGDSALYLCASSLVFQGNTEAFFGQGTRLTVV.

The chain employs TRBV5-1 and TRBJ1-3; D remains ambiguous. Germline V gives CDR1 SGHRS, CDR2 YFSETQ. V dropped 5 bases and J dropped 0 bases, with 15 bases sitting between them. There are 16 residues in the CDR3. The CDR3 spells CASSVQSGRSGNTIYF. CDR3 nucleotides: TGCGCCAGCAGTGTCCAGTCCGGACGCTCTGGAAACACCATATATTTT.

The chain links TRBV4-1 to TRBJ1-2; 7 bases are a match to TRBD1. This CDR3 contains 13 residues. With V trimmed by 3 bases and J by 5 bases, 3 bases remained unmatched. Per the germline V gene, CDR1 is MGHRA and CDR2 is YSYEKL. The CDR3 nucleotides read TGCGCCAGCAGCCAGACAGGGAGGTATGGCTACACCTTC. Its protein product is CASSQTGRYGYTF.

This clone has only a few counts. The J gene is TRBJ1-1, the V gene TRBV2, with no clear D. Trimming left V 2 bases short and J 1 base short, with 5 bases between. Germline V gene sequence: CDR1 SNHLY, CDR2 FYNNEI. The CDR3 totals 13 residues. CDR3 nucleotide sequence: TGTGCCAGCAGTGAAATAGAGAACACTGAAGCTTTCTTT. Translating it yields CASSEIENTEAFF.

V usage is TRBV4-1 and J usage is TRBJ2-7, with TRBD2 as a possible D gene (5 bases). CDR3 length: 12 amino acids. The V and J ends lost 4 bases and 4 bases respectively, with 8 bases between them. In germline, CDR1 is MGHRA, CDR2 YSYEKL. The CDR3 spells CASSPPGYEQYF. CDR3 sequence (DNA): TGCGCCAGCAGCCCCCCGGGGTACGAGCAGTACTTC.

This chain connects TRBV4-2 to TRBJ1-2, with a weak D call TRBD1 (5 bases). Trimming shortened V by 4 bases and J by 4 bases, and 22 bases separated the two germline ends. CDR1 is LGHNA, CDR2 YNFKEQ, per germline. CDR3 size: 17 residues. CDR3 in DNA: TGTGCCAGCAGCCTCAGTGGGCAGGTGGGGGAGAGCTATGGCTACACCTTC. This codes for CASSLSGQVGESYGYTF.

This clone was detected only a few times. The chain couples TRBV7-2 to TRBJ1-2, with 7 bases matching TRBD1. This CDR3 spans 16 amino acids. V shed 5 bases and J 2 bases; nucleotides not matched to a gene: 11. Germline V gene sequence: CDR1 SGHTA, CDR2 FQGNSA. In nucleotides, the CDR3 is TGTGCCAGCAGCCCCGGGCAGGGGGTAGGAAACTATGGCTACACCTTC. It yields the protein CASSPGQGVGNYGYTF.

CDR3 sequence: CASSPGLGDGYTF. CDR3 DNA sequence: TGTGCCAGCAGTCCAGGGTTAGGGGATGGCTACACCTTC. The J gene is TRBJ1-2, the V gene TRBV7-9; D possibly corresponds to TRBD1 (5 bases). Deletions cut 6 bases from V and 6 bases from J, with 14 bases between. This CDR3 is 13 amino acids long. Germline CDR1 reads SEHNR; CDR2 reads FQNEAQ (reference sequence).

The chain couples TRBV18 to TRBJ2-4; no reliable D call. This CDR3 is 14 amino acids long. CDR1 and CDR2 from the germline V gene are KGHSH and LQKENI. Trimming took 3 bases from V and 6 from J, leaving 12 bases between them. The CDR3 reads CASSPPEWGNIQYF. CDR3 nucleotide sequence: TGTGCCAGCTCACCCCCTGAGTGGGGAAACATTCAGTACTTC.

The V gene is TRBV5-4, the J gene TRBJ2-3; D may be TRBD2 (6 bases). The germline V gene has CDR1 SGHNT and CDR2 YYREEE (reference sequence). The CDR3 spans 14 residues. Trimming shortened V by 2 bases and J by 2 bases, and 9 bases separated the two germline ends. CDR3 sequence: CASSFTGDTDTQYF. The CDR3 DNA reads as TGTGCCAGCAGCTTTACGGGAGACACAGATACGCAGTATTTT.

The chain joins TRBV7-9 to TRBJ2-7, with TRBD1 matching over 8 bases. This CDR3 has 14 residues. After removal of 3 bases from V and 5 bases from J, the junction contained 6 bases not matched to a gene. Looked up from germline, CDR1 is SEHNR and CDR2 is FQNEAQ (reference sequence). DNA for the CDR3: TGTGCCAGCAGCTTGGACAGGGTGGAAAACGAGCAGTACTTC. Amino acids: CASSLDRVENEQYF.

The genes are TRBV27 and TRBJ1-2; D is possibly TRBD1 (6 bases). Trimming removed 5 bases at V and 2 bases at J, with 15 bases between. Germline V gives CDR1 MNHEY, CDR2 SMNVEV (reference sequence). The CDR3 length is 15 residues. Here the CDR3 DNA reads TGTGCCAGCAGTCCGTGGGGGCTTTCGAACTATGGCTACACCTTC. It is translated as CASSPWGLSNYGYTF.

V and J are TRBV10-3 and TRBJ2-6; a weak D match, TRBD2 (5 bases). The V end lost 6 bases, the J end lost 0 bases, and 15 bases lay between the germline ends. The CDR3 covers 17 residues. Germline CDR1 reads ENHRY; CDR2 reads SYGVKD. CDR3 DNA sequence: TGTGCCATCAGAGCTAGCCTGGGCTCCTCTGGGGCCAACGTCCTGACTTTC. Encoded protein: CAIRASLGSSGANVLTF.

V gene TRBV30 combines with J gene TRBJ1-3, with D unresolved. Germline CDR1 is GTSNPN and CDR2 is SVGIG (reference sequence). Trimming removed 3 bases from V and 6 bases from J, with 30 bases in between. The CDR3 consists of 19 residues. The CDR3 protein is CAWRPRAGEQTYLENTIYF. As DNA, the CDR3 is TGTGCCTGGAGGCCCCGGGCCGGGGAACAGACCTATCTGGAAAACACCATATATTTT.